Sequencing of this T cell receptor beta chain was carried out in a study of cytomegalovirus exposure and HLA in healthy donors. General study points: CMV antigen specificity of three CMV-associated chains was confirmed in vitro. Equally common other TCR beta chains were less clonally expanded than HLA-associated ones, a later analysis found.

It was with 60 Vbeta and 13 Jbeta primers that the PCR ran. Only in-frame clones appear in the TCRdb table, and some are missing; sequencing was by immunoSEQ multiplex PCR. This sample has about 110,000 clones, with roughly 15% found just once. This clone was counted only a few times. Its cognate antigen is unknown. From germline, CDR1 is LNHNV and CDR2 YYDKDF (reference sequence). The CDR3 has 15 amino acids. The V and J ends lost 8 bases and 5 bases, in that order; junction bases with no gene match: 15. V usage is TRBV15 and J usage is TRBJ2-7; 7 positions agree with TRBD2. The TCR was taken from a female donor in good health and CMV-seronegative. Material: PBMCs. This CDR3 is CATDPASGKLDEQYF. In DNA, the CDR3 is TGTGCCACCGACCCGGCTAGCGGAAAATTAGACGAGCAGTACTTC.